This passage covers 7 T cell receptor beta chains from one sample sequenced in a study of T cells in localized non-small cell lung cancer. Measured with immunoSEQ multiplex PCR; TCRdb has only the in-frame clones, and not every one. The table records 30,000 to 40,000 clones, more than 75% of them present only once. Sequencing was performed on peripheral blood, taken before any cancer treatment. The receptor source for this set is a man aged 35-69 years with stage I lung adenocarcinoma.

The CDR3 loop is CASSLGPQGGVGYTF. The CDR3 DNA reads TGTGCCAGCAGCTTGGGACCGCAGGGTGGGGTTGGCTACACCTTC. The chain carries TRBV5-6 and TRBJ1-2; TRBD1 is a possible D gene (5 bases). The CDR3 runs 15 residues. V lost 0 bases and J 7 bases, leaving 16 bases between the germline ends. Germline loops: CDR1 SGHDT, CDR2 YYEEEE.

The chain employs TRBV6-5 and TRBJ2-2; unclear D gene. Trimming cost V 7 bases and J 1 base, with 4 bases left between them. The CDR3 covers 12 residues. Germline loops: CDR1 MNHEY, CDR2 SVGAGI. The CDR3 nucleotides are TGTGCCAGCACCGGGAACACCGGGGAGCTGTTTTTT. This translates into CASTGNTGELFF.

This clone was seen once. The chain carries TRBV2 and TRBJ2-5; D is unresolved. The end of the DNA is better explained by TRBJ2-7, so the J call may be wrong. This CDR3 region has 13 residues. Per the germline V gene, CDR1 is SNHLY and CDR2 is FYNNEI. DNA for the CDR3: TGTGCCAGCAGTGGGACGGAATCCTACGAGCAGTACTTC. Its translation: CASSGTESYEQYF.

This clone was found a few times. The chain couples TRBV30 to TRBJ1-5; possible D gene TRBD1, 6 bases. CDR1 GTSNPN and CDR2 SVGIG come from the germline V gene (reference sequence). This CDR3 comprises 14 residues. Trimming removed 1 base from V and 2 bases from J, with 9 bases in between. The CDR3 coding sequence is TGTGCCTGGAGTGGCAGGGGCGGCAATCAGCCCCAGCATTTT. It yields the protein CAWSGRGGNQPQHF.

This chain joins TRBV19 and TRBJ2-3; no firm D call. Trimming took 3 bases from V and 3 from J, leaving 13 bases between them. The CDR3 runs 15 residues. In germline, CDR1 is LNHDA, CDR2 SQIVND (reference sequence). CDR3 in amino acids: CASSMGARGTDTQYF. The CDR3 DNA reads as TGTGCCAGTAGTATGGGCGCCAGAGGAACAGATACGCAGTATTTT.

This chain joins TRBV19 and TRBJ1-1; maybe TRBD1 (6 bases). The CDR3 covers 17 residues. Trimming stripped 3 bases from V and 2 bases from J, with 19 bases between. Germline V gives CDR1 LNHDA, CDR2 SQIVND (reference sequence). CDR3 loop: CASSILSSSGANTEAFF. CDR3 bases: TGTGCCAGTAGTATCCTCTCCTCGTCGGGGGCAAACACTGAAGCTTTCTTT.

The chain has TRBV4-1 and TRBJ2-1; D remains ambiguous. Deletions cut 0 bases from V and 8 bases from J, with 14 bases between. Per germline, CDR1 MGHRA and CDR2 YSYEKL. The CDR3 length is 15 residues. CDR3 residues: CASSQEDPRYDEQFF. DNA of the CDR3: TGCGCCAGCAGCCAAGAGGACCCCAGGTACGATGAGCAGTTCTTC.